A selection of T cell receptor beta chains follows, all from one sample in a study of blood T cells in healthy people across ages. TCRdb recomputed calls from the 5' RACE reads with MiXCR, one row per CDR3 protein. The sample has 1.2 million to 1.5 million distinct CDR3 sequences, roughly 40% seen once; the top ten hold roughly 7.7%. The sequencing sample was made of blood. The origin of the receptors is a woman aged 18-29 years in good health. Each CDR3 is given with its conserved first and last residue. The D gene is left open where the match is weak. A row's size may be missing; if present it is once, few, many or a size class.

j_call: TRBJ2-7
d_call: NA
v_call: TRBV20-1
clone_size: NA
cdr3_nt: TGCAGTGCTAGGCAGGTAACTAGCCGGTACAATGAGCAGTACTTC
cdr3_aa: CSARQVTSRYNEQYF

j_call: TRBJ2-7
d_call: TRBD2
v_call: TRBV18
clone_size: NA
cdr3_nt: TGTGCCAGCTCAGCCTCCGGGAGGGCGACGAGCTCCTACGAGCAGTACTTC
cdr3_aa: CASSASGRATSSYEQYF

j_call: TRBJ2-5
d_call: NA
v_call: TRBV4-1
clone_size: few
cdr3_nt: TGCGCCAGCAGCCAACAGGGGTCCCTCCAAGAGACCCAGTACTTC
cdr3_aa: CASSQQGSLQETQYF

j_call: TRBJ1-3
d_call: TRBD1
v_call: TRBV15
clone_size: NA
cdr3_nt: TGTGCCACCAGCAGGGACAGGGGGCCTGGAAACACCATATATTTT
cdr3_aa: CATSRDRGPGNTIYF

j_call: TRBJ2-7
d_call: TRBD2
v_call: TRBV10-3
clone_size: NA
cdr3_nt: TGTGCCATCAGTGAGTCAGGCCTGACGGGAGGGGACAACGAGCAGTACTTC
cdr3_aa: CAISESGLTGGDNEQYF

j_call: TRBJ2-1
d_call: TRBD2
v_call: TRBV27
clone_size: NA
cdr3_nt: TGTGCCAGCAGTTTATTCCCGGGCGGGGGGGCCTTCAATGAGCAGTTCTTC
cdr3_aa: CASSLFPGGGAFNEQFF

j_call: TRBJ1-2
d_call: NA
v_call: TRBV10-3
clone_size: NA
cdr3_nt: TGTGCCATCAGTGACTACAGCGATGGCTACACCTTC
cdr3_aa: CAISDYSDGYTF

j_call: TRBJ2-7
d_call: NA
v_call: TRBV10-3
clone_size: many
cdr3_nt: TGTGCCATCAGATCTGAAGGGACCGGGACGAAAAGCTCCTACGAGCAGTACTTC
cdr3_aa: CAIRSEGTGTKSSYEQYF

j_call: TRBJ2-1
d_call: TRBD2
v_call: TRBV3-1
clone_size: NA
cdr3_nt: TGTGCCGGCAGCCAAGTAGCGGGGGGGCAAAATGAGCAGTTCTTC
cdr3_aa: CAGSQVAGGQNEQFF

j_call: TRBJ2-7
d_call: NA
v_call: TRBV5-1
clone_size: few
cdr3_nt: TGCGCCAGCAGCCGTGACTGGAACTACGAGCAGTACTTC
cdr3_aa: CASSRDWNYEQYF

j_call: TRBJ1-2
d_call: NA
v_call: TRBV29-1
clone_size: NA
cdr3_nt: TGCAGCGCTGGGTCCGACTATGGCTACACCTTC
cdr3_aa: CSAGSDYGYTF

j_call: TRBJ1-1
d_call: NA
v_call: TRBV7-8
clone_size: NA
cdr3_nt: TGTGCCAGCAGCTTATCCCCGGCAAAGGGGCGCACTGAAGCTTTCTTT
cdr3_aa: CASSLSPAKGRTEAFF

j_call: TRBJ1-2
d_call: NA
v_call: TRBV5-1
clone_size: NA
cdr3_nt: TGCGCCAGCAGCTTGGGGCAGGGTATGGATGGCTACACCTTC
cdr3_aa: CASSLGQGMDGYTF

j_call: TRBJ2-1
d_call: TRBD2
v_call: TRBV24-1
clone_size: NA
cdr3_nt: TGTGCCACCGGGGGGACTAGCGGGAGTGGGGCCAGTGGGAACTCCTACAATGAGCAGTTCTTC
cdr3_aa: CATGGTSGSGASGNSYNEQFF

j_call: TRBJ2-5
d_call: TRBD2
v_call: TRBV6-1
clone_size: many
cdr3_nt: TGTGCCAGCAGTGATTTAGCGGGGGGGGCAGAGACCCAGTACTTC
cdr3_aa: CASSDLAGGAETQYF

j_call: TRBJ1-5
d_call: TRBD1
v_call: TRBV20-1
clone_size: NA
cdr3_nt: TGCAGTGTCGCGGGACAGGGGGCGAGGAATCAGCCCCAGCATTTT
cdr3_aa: CSVAGQGARNQPQHF

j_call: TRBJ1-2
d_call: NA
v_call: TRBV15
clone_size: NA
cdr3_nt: TGTGCCACCAGCAAAGGCAGGGTGGACTATGGCTACACCTTC
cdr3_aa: CATSKGRVDYGYTF

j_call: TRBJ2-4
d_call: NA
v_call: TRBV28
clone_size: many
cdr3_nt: TGTGCCAGCAGCCGCTCCTTAGCCAAAAACATTCAGTACTTC
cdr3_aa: CASSRSLAKNIQYF

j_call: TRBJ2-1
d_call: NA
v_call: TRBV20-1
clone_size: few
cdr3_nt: TGCAGTGCTAGAGAGGGCTTGTTGCGGCCTAAAAATGCGGGGCAGTTCTTC
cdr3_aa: CSAREGLLRPKNAGQFF

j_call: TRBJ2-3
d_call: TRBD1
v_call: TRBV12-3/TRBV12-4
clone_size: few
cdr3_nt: TGTGCCAGCAGGAACCCCTGGGACAGGGTGGCCACAGATACGCAGTATTTT
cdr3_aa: CASRNPWDRVATDTQYF

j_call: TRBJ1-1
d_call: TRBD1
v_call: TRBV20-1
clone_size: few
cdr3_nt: TGCAGTCTCAGGGGGCCCCTTAGGGACACTGAAGCTTTCTTT
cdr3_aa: CSLRGPLRDTEAFF

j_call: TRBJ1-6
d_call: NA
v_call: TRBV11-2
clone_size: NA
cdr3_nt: TGTGCCAGCAGCTTAACCACCGGCGGGGGCACCTCCTATAATTCACCCCTCCACTTT
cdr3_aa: CASSLTTGGGTSYNSPLHF

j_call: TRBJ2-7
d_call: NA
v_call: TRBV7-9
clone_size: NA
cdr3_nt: TGTGCCAGCACCGAATATGGGCCATCATCCGAGCAGTACTTC
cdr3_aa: CASTEYGPSSEQYF

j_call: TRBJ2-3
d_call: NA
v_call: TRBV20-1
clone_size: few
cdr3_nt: TGCAGTGCTAGAGATCGCCGGAGGGGGGTTACTAGCACAGATACGCAGTATTTT
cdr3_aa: CSARDRRRGVTSTDTQYF

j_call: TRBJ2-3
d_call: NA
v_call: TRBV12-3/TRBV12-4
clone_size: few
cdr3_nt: TGTGCCAGCAGTTTAGTTCGGGATATAGCGGATACGCAGTATTTT
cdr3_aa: CASSLVRDIADTQYF

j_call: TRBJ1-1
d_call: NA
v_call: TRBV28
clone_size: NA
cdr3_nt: TGTGCCAGCGAGGCTGGGGGGTGGGCTGAAGCTTTCTTT
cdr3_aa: CASEAGGWAEAFF

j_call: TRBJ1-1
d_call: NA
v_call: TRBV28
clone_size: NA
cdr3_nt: TGTGCCAGCAGACCGGGGGCAGTCATGAACACTGGAGCTTTCTTT
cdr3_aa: CASRPGAVMNTGAFF

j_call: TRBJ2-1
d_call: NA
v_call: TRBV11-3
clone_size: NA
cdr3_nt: TGTGCCAGCAGCTTAGCCGGAGATGACACTGAGCAGTTCTTC
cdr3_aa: CASSLAGDDTEQFF